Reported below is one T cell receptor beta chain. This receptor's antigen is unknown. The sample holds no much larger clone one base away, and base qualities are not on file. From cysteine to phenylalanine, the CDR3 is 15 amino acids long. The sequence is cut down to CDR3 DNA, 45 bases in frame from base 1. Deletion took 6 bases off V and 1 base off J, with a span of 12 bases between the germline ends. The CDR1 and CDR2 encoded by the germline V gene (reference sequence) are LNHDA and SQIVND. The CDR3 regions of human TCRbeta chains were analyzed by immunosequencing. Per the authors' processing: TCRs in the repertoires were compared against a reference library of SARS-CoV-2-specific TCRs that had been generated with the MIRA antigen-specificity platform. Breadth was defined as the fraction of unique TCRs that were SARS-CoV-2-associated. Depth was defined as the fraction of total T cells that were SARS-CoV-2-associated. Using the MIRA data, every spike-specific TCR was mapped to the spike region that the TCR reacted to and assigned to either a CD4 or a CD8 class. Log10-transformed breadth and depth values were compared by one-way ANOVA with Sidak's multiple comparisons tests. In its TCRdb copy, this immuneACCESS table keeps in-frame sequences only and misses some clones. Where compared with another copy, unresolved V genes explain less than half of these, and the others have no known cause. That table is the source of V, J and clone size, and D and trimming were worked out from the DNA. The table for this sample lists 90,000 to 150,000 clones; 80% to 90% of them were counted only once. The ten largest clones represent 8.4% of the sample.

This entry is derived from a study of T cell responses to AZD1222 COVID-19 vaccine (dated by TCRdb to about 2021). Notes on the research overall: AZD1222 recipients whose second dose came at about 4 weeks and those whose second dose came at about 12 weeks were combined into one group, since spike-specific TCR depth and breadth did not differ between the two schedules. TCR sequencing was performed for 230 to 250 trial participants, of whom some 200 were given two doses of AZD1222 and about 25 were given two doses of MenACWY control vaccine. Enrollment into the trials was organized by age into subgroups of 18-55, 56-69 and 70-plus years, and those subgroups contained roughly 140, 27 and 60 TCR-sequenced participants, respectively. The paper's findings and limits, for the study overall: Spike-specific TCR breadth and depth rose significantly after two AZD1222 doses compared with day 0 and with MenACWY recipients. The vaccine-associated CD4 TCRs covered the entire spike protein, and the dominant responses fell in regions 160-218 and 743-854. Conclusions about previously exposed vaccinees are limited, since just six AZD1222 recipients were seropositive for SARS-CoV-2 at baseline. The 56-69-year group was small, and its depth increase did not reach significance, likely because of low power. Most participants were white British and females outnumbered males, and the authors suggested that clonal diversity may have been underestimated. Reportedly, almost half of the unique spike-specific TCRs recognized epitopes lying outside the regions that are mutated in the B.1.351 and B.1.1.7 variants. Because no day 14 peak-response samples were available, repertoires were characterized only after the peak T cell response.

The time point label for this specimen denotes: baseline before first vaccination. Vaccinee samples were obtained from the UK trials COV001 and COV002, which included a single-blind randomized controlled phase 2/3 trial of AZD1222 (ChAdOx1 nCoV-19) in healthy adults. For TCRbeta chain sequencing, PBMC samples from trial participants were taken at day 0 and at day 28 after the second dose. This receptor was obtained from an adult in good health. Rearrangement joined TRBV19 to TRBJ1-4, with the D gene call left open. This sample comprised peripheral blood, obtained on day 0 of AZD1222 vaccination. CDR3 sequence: CASSPSGRTNEKLFF. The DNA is TGTGCCAGTAGCCCTTCCGGGAGAACTAATGAAAAACTGTTTTTT.